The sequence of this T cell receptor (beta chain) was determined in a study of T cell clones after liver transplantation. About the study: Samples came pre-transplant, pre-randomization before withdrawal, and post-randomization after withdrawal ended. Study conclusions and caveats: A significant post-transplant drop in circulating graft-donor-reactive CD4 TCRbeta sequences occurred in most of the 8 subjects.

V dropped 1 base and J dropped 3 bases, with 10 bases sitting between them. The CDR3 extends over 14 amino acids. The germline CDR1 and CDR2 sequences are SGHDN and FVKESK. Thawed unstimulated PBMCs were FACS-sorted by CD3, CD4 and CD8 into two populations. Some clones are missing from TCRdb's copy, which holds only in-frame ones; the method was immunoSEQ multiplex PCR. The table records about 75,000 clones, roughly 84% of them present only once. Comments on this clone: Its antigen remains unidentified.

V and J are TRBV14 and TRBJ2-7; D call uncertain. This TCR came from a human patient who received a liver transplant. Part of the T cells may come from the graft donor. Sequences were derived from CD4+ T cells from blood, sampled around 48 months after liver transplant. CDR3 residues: CASSQGGLIYEQYF. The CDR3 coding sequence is TGTGCCAGCAGCCAAGGTGGCTTAATCTACGAGCAGTACTTC.